Sequencing of this TCR beta chain was carried out in a study of regulatory T cells in long-lasting Graves disease. Germline CDR1 and CDR2: MNHEY and SVGEGT. Losses at the gene ends were 4 bases for V and 5 bases for J; bases not matched to a gene: 10. CDR3 length: 15 residues. The study, taken as a whole, reports: Results may be inaccurate due to the small sample size. Rather than thyroid tissue, only peripheral blood underwent study. Favoring TRBV28, TRBJ1-2 and TRBJ2-5 was a feature seen in persistent disease. Comparison showed that persistent patients shared more public clonotypes (2,741) than new patients (966).

In building TCR beta libraries, iRepertoire HTBI primers were used together with Arm-PCR of CDR3 regions. MiXCR was run by TCRdb on the multiplex PCR reads, yielding one entry per CDR3 protein. This table holds roughly 500,000 distinct CDR3 sequences, 20% to 25% found once. Time point noted: persistent/refractory GD, antithyroid drugs over 5 years with positive TRAb. Scientists built the TCR library using RNA that was extracted from PBMCs. Worth noting for this clonotype: Its antigen is not identified. Given a much more abundant clone one base away, this may be a read error.

This chain links TRBV6-2 or TRBV6-3 with TRBJ2-5; 7 bases map to TRBD2. The receptor comes from a female donor with Graves disease. The starting material was peripheral blood mononuclear cells (PBMCs), obtained when the disease was refractory, from a patient treated with antithyroid drugs. The chain's CDR3 is CASSLGSGCRETQYF. CDR3 nucleotide sequence: TGTGCCAGCAGTTTAGGTAGCGGGTGCAGGGAGACCCAGTACTTC.